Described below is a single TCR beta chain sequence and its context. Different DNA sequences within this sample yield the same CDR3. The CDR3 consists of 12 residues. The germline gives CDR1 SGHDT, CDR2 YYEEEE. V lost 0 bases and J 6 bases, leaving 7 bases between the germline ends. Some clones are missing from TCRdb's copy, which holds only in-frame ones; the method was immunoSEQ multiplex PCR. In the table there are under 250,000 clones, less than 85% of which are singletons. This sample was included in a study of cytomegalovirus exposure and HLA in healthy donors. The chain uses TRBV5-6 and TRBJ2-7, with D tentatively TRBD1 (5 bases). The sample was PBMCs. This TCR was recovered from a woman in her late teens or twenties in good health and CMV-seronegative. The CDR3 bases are TGTGCCAGCAGCTTGGGGGGCGGCGAGCAGTACTTC. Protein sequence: CASSLGGGEQYF.